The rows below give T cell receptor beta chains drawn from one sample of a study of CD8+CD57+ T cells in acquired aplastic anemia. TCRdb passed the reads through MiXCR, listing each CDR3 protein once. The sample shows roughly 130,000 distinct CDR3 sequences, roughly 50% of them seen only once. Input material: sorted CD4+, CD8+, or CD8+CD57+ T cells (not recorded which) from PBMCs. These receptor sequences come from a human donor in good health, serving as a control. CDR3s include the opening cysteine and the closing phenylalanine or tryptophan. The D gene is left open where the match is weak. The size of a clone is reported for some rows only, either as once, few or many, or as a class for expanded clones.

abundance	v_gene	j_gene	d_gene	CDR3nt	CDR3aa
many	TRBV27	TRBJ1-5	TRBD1	TGTGCCAGCAGTTTATCGGGGCAGGGGGGCAATCAGCCCCAGCATTTT	CASSLSGQGGNQPQHF
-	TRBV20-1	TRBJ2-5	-	TGCAGTGCTTGGCAGGGGAGGGAGACCCAGTACTTC	CSAWQGRETQYF
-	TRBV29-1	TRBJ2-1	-	TGCAGCGCGGGAAAAAATGAGCAGTTCTTC	CSAGKNEQFF
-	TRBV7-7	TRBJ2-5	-	TGTGCCAGCAGGGGCCAGGTGGAGACCCAGTACTTC	CASRGQVETQYF
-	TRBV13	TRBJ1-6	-	TGTGCCAGCAGCTTAGGGGGGAAGGATTCACCCCTCCACTTT	CASSLGGKDSPLHF
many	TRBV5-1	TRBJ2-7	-	TGCGCCAGCAGCTGGGACATTTCTTACGAGCAGTACTTC	CASSWDISYEQYF
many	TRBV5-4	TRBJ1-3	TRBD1	TGTGCCAGCAGCGTACAGGGGAGCCGAAACACCATATATTTT	CASSVQGSRNTIYF
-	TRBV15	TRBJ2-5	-	TGTGCCACCAGCAGCGGGGACTTCAAAGAGACCCAGTACTTC	CATSSGDFKETQYF
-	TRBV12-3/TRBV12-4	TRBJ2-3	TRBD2	TGTGCCAGCGAACGGGGGGGCACAGATACGCAGTATTTT	CASERGGTDTQYF
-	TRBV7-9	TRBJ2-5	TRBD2	TGTGCCAGCAGCCAAGGCGGGGGGGTAGAAGAGACCCAGTACTTC	CASSQGGGVEETQYF
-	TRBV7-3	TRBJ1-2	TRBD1	TGTGCCAGCAGCGGGGGAGGGGGACAGCCAAACTATGGCTACACCTTC	CASSGGGGQPNYGYTF
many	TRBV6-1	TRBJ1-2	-	TGTGCCAGCAGTCAGACGGCAAGTAGGGGCTACACCTTC	CASSQTASRGYTF
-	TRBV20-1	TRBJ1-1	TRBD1	TGCAGTGCGCAACAGGGGGCGAACACTGAAGCTTTCTTT	CSAQQGANTEAFF
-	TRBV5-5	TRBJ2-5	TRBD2	TGCGCCAGCAGCCAAGGACTAGCGGGTCAAGAGACCCAGTACTTC	CASSQGLAGQETQYF
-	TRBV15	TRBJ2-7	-	TGTGCCCGCCGTTGCCTAACCGGGGAGCTGTACTTC	CARRCLTGELYF
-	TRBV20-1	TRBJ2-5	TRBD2	TGCAGTGCCACGCTAGCGGGAATGGAGACCCAGTACTTC	CSATLAGMETQYF
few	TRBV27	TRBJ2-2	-	TGTGCCAGCAGTTTATTATGGACAGATAACACCGGGGAGCTGTTTTTT	CASSLLWTDNTGELFF
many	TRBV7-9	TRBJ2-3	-	TGTGCCAGCAGCTCTTCGAGGGACACAGATACGCAGTATTTT	CASSSSRDTDTQYF
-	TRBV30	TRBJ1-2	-	TGTGCCTGGAGGGCAAATGGACACGATGGGGATGGCTACACCTTC	CAWRANGHDGDGYTF
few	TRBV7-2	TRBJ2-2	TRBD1	TGTGCCAGCAGCCCACGACAGGGGGCGGCCGGGGAGCTGCTTTTT	CASSPRQGAAGELLF
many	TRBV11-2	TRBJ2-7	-	TGTGCCAGCAGCTCCACTCTAGGGCAGTACTTC	CASSSTLGQYF
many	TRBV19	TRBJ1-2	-	TGTGCCAGTAGTATGTACAGGGTAGACTATGGCTACACCTTC	CASSMYRVDYGYTF
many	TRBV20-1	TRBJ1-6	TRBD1	TGCAGTGCTAGAGAAGGGACAGGTACGGCCCTATCACCCCTCCACTTT	CSAREGTGTALSPLHF
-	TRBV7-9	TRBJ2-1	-	TGTGCCAGCGCCGGAGCGGACAATGAGCAGTTCTTC	CASAGADNEQFF
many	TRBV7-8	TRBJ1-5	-	TGTGCCAGCAGTTCAAGGGGGGCTACAGGGACCCGGCCCCAGCATTTT	CASSSRGATGTRPQHF
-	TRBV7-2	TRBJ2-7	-	TGTGCCAGCAGCCCCCGACAGTGGTACGAGCAGTACTTC	CASSPRQWYEQYF
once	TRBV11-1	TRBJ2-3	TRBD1	TGTGCCAGCAGCTTAGTCGTGGGACAGGGATCTGGGTGGTCAGATACGCAGTATTTT	CASSLVVGQGSGWSDTQYF
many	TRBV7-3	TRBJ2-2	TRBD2	TGTGCCAGCAGCTTAAGGCCCCGAAGTAGCGGGTCGAACACCGGGGAGCTGTTTTTT	CASSLRPRSSGSNTGELFF
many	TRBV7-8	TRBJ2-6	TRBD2	TGTGCCAGCAACCCTCGGGAGGCTGGGGCCAACGTCCTGACTTTC	CASNPREAGANVLTF
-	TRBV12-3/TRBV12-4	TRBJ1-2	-	TGTGCCAGCGGCCGGGATGGGAACACCTTC	CASGRDGNTF
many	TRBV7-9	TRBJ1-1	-	TGTGCCAGCAGCTTGGGGGTGACAGAAAAAGCTTTCTTT	CASSLGVTEKAFF
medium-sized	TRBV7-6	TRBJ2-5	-	TGTGCCAGCAGCTCTCTCGGGACCGAGACCCAGTACTTC	CASSSLGTETQYF
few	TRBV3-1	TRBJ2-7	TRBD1	TGTGCCAGCAGCCAAGATCTTCAGACAGGGGGTGAGCAGTACTTC	CASSQDLQTGGEQYF
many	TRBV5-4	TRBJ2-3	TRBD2	TGTGCCAGCAGCTTGGGTCTAGCGGGGGTAATCACAGATACGCAGTATTTT	CASSLGLAGVITDTQYF
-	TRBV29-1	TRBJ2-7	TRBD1	TGCAGCGTTGTGAGGGACAGGGTCCCCTACGAGCAGTACTTC	CSVVRDRVPYEQYF
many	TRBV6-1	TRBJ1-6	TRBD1	TGTGCCAGCAGTGATCCGACAGGGATGGATTCACCCCTCCACTTT	CASSDPTGMDSPLHF
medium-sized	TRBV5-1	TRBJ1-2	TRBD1	TGCGCCAGCAGCTGGGACAGCTATGGCTACACCTTC	CASSWDSYGYTF
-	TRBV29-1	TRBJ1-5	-	TGCAGCGTTGCATGGAGCCGCGATAGCAATCAGCCCCAGCATTTT	CSVAWSRDSNQPQHF
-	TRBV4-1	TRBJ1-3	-	-	CASSQGMWGSGNIMYF
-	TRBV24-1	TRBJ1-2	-	TGTGCCACCAGCGCCCCCGGAAGCTATGGCTACACCTTC	CATSAPGSYGYTF
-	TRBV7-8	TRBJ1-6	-	TGTGCCAGCAGCTTAGCGGGCACCGGCTATAATTCACCCCTCCACTTT	CASSLAGTGYNSPLHF
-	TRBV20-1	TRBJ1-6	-	TGCAGTGCTAGCGACCTGACTAATTCACCCCTCCACTTT	CSASDLTNSPLHF
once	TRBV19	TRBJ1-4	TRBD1	TGTGCCAGTGGGGACAGTTTTCTGTTTTTT	CASGDSFLFF
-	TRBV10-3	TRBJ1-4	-	TGTGCCATCAGTGATTTGGGTGAAAAACTGTTTTTT	CAISDLGEKLFF
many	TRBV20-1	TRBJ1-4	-	TGCAGTGCTAGAGATTGGGGGGTGGCTCCAACAACTAATGAAAAACTGTTTTTT	CSARDWGVAPTTNEKLFF
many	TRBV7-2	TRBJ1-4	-	TGTGCCAGCAGCTTGCGTAGTTGGGAAAAACTGTTTTTT	CASSLRSWEKLFF
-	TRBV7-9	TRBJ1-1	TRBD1	TGTGCCAGCAGCTTCAGGGGGCGGACTGAAGCTTTCTTT	CASSFRGRTEAFF
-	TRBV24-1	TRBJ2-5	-	TGTGCCACCAGTGAGGTTCCTGGGGGGCCCCAGTACTTC	CATSEVPGGPQYF
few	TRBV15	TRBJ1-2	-	TGTGCCACCAGCAGCAGGGATTACTATGGCTACACCTTC	CATSSRDYYGYTF
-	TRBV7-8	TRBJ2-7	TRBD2	TGTGCCAGCAGCTTAGCGGCGGTAGCGGGGTCGAGCTCCTACGAGCAGTACTTC	CASSLAAVAGSSSYEQYF
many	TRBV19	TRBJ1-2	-	TGTGCCAGTAGTATTGTTCCTACTAACTATGGCTACACCTTC	CASSIVPTNYGYTF
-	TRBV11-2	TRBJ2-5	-	TGTGCCAGCAGTACTCAGGGGCGGGAGACCCAGTACTTC	CASSTQGRETQYF
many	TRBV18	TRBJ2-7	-	TGTGCCAGCTCACCGGGACGGAGCTCCTACGAGCAGTACTTC	CASSPGRSSYEQYF
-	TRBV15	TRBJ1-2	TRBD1	TGTGCCACCAGCAGATACAGGGGGTATGTTGATGGCTACACCTTC	CATSRYRGYVDGYTF
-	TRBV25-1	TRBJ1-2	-	TGTGCCAGCAGCCCTCGTTCGGGTAACTATGGCTACACCTTC	CASSPRSGNYGYTF
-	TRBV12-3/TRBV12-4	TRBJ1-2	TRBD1	TGTGCCAGCAGGCGGGGACAGGGGAACTATGGCTACACCTTC	CASRRGQGNYGYTF
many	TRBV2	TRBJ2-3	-	TGTGCCAGCAGTGGACCTCCCCTGGGCACAGATACGCAGTATTTT	CASSGPPLGTDTQYF
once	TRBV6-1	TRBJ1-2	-	TGTGGTGGGGGTGACTATGGCTACACCTTC	CGGGDYGYTF
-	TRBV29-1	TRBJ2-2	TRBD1	TGCAGCGTTACCACCCGGGACAGACACACCGGGGAGCTGTTTTTT	CSVTTRDRHTGELFF